This is a list of T cell receptor beta chains from one sample in a study of vaccination and CD4 T cells after COVID-19. TCRdb reprocessed the PCR reads with MiXCR, giving one entry per CDR3 protein. The repertoire holds about 13,000 distinct CDR3 sequences, with over 45% as singletons. Their recognized antigens are unknown. The sequencing input was CD4+ T cells from blood, cultured in vitro. The receptors were sampled from a human donor who had recovered from COVID-19. Both conserved end residues are part of each CDR3.

J gene | V gene | CDR3 length | CDR3 protein
TRBJ2-5 | TRBV20-1 | 16 | CSATVMGGGLKETQYF
TRBJ2-6 | TRBV6-5 | 18 | CASSYLRTGSSGANVLTF
TRBJ2-5 | TRBV20-1 | 14 | CSATSGTGGETQYF
TRBJ2-7 | TRBV7-9 | 18 | CASSFGGRAFGSHYEQYF
TRBJ2-1 | TRBV20-1 | 10 | CSASRIEQFF
TRBJ2-7 | TRBV21-1 | 15 | CASSKAPRQGAEQYF
TRBJ1-4 | TRBV5-1 | 17 | CASSPPGQGGGGEKLFF
TRBJ1-2 | TRBV6-1 | 14 | CASRRGGPNYGYTF
TRBJ1-3 | TRBV15 | 19 | CATSRVGGTVNFAGNTIYF
TRBJ1-1 | TRBV20-1 | 13 | CSALKGVGTEAFF
TRBJ1-1 | TRBV11-2 | 14 | CASSYQGGGTEAFF
TRBJ2-1 | TRBV5-1 | 14 | CASSGGGEYNEQFF
TRBJ2-7 | TRBV5-1 | 14 | CASSLGTGAYEQYF
TRBJ2-7 | TRBV13 | 11 | CASGVLYEQYF
TRBJ2-5 | TRBV6-1 | 12 | CASSDSGVSQYF
TRBJ2-7 | TRBV7-9 | 15 | CASRPPGTGTYEQYF
TRBJ2-5 | TRBV5-1 | 14 | CASSLLGLQETQYF
TRBJ2-3 | TRBV15 | 17 | CATSGGGLADRIDTQYF
TRBJ2-2 | TRBV7-2 | 17 | CASMNYAGTGVTGELFF
TRBJ1-2 | TRBV27 | 17 | CASSLDSQDRDRNGYTF
TRBJ2-7 | TRBV20-1 | 13 | CSAPLPGGSEQYF
TRBJ1-4 | TRBV20-1 | 12 | CSARGQNEKLFF
TRBJ1-2 | TRBV4-1 | 14 | CASSRPTANYGYTF
TRBJ1-5 | TRBV20-1 | 16 | CSARGRDQYGNQPQHF
TRBJ2-2 | TRBV2 | 13 | CASSFDSTGELFF
TRBJ1-2 | TRBV6-5 | 15 | CASSYAGTGGYGYTF
TRBJ2-2 | TRBV11-3 | 15 | CASSLEGRGTGELFF
TRBJ2-2 | TRBV9 | 15 | CASSVTLANTGELFF
TRBJ2-3 | TRBV10-3 | 13 | CAIGRLGTDTQYF
TRBJ1-2 | TRBV7-9 | 18 | CASSLVHPRALGDYGYTF
TRBJ1-1 | TRBV5-1 | 14 | CASSLEGPNTEAFF
TRBJ1-2 | TRBV19 | 16 | CASSGVTEKLPYGYTF
TRBJ2-6 | TRBV14 | 21 | CASSQTGTSGRVSSGANVLTF
TRBJ1-1 | TRBV11-3 | 16 | CASSLQVLGPNTEAFF
TRBJ2-7 | TRBV20-1 | 14 | CSARVGGGPHEQYF
TRBJ1-6 | TRBV6-5 | 16 | CASSYSTGAVISPLHF
TRBJ2-7 | TRBV27 | 15 | CASSLLRRERYEQYF
TRBJ1-2 | TRBV15 | 14 | CATSRAPNRNGYTF
TRBJ1-1 | TRBV11-2 | 14 | CASSFGGTYTEAFF
TRBJ2-3 | TRBV7-8 | 16 | CASSRLAGGLTDTQYF
TRBJ1-2 | TRBV6-1 | 17 | CASRTAGGAARTYGYTF
TRBJ2-3 | TRBV19 | 15 | CASSIRSGFTDTQYF
TRBJ2-7 | TRBV20-1 | 14 | CSARVRAGGYEQYF
TRBJ2-7 | TRBV28 | 16 | CASSYLSGTGGAEQYF
TRBJ2-1 | TRBV23-1 | 16 | CASSCFEEPIGNEQFF
TRBJ2-1 | TRBV7-2 | 12 | CASRTGVNEQFF
TRBJ2-6 | TRBV11-2 | 19 | CASSLEGLSPPAGANVLTF
TRBJ2-3 | TRBV20-1 | 15 | CSARDTLTGTDTQYF
TRBJ1-5 | TRBV19 | 16 | CASSRGKGLGNQPQHF
TRBJ2-7 | TRBV6-1 | 11 | CASSTAYEQYF
TRBJ2-5 | TRBV6-1 | 16 | CAGSGNINRAQETQYF
TRBJ1-6 | TRBV19 | 13 | CAHNGGDNSPLHF
TRBJ2-7 | TRBV20-1 | 16 | CSATPEGGRRSYEQYF
TRBJ1-1 | TRBV15 | 14 | CATSRGGLNTEAFF
TRBJ2-3 | TRBV29-1 | 14 | CSAAGTGSTDTQYF
TRBJ2-5 | TRBV12-3/TRBV12-4 | 11 | CASSFYGTQYF
TRBJ1-5 | TRBV6-5 | 16 | CASSYSATGRNQPQHF